This TCR beta chain was documented in a study of vaccination and CD4 T cells after COVID-19. As for the study in general: The study collected post-vaccine samples a median about 72 days after dose two, with a range of 14 to 241. Cells received overlapping spike peptides from SARS-CoV-2, HCoV-NL63, HCoV-OC43 and HCoV-229E as stimulation.

With the Oncomine TCR Beta short-read assay, DNA from cultured CD4+ T cells was sequenced. TCRdb used MiXCR to reprocess the PCR reads, holding one entry per CDR3 protein. Seen here are fewer than 15,000 distinct CDR3 sequences, around 45% observed once, and the top ten hold about 9%. Trimming took 4 bases from V and 3 from J, leaving 11 bases between them. The CDR3 consists of 14 residues. The germline CDR1 and CDR2 sequences are SGHNT and YYREEE (reference sequence). Study results and caveats: It was observed that, in convalescent patients, a median around 88% of reactive clones arose only post-vaccination.

On this clonotype itself: Its specificity is unknown.

The treatment was: approximately nine-day PBMC culture with coronavirus spike peptide pools or control peptides (ViraFEST assay). The chain is built from TRBV5-4 and TRBJ2-1; D is perhaps TRBD2 (5 bases). The input for sequencing was CD4+ T cells from blood, cultured in vitro, taken after SARS-CoV-2 vaccination. The sequence derives from a human donor who had recovered from COVID-19. Written as DNA, the CDR3 is TGTGCCAGCAGCAGGGCTAGCCTCTACAATGAGCAGTTCTTC. Translated, it gives CASSRASLYNEQFF.